Here is one T cell receptor beta chain with its context. The antigen it recognizes is unknown. There are no base qualities to consult, and no much larger clone falls within one base. The data derive from a study of cytomegalovirus exposure and HLA in healthy donors (dated by TCRdb to the late 2010s). For the study in its entirety: According to an earlier analysis of 550 to 750 of the donors, 150 million to 200 million T cells yielded 117 million unique TCR beta sequences and around 300 Gb of sequence data. About 300 gigabases of sequencing data and around 80 million unique TCR sequences made up an early release that covered several hundred HLA-typed donors. Among the 398 genotyped donors, 75% to 90% belonged to the genetic ancestry cluster associated with self-reported Caucasian donors. The aim of the study was to test whether cataloging public T cell receptors could identify signatures of past pathogen exposure. The T cell repertoires of 700 or so subjects were profiled by immunosequencing and related to cytomegalovirus serostatus. A separate validation cohort of about 110 different subjects was used in addition to the approximately 610-subject first cohort. High-throughput TCR immunosequencing, statistical association of individual TCRs with disease status, and machine learning were combined to predict cytomegalovirus infection status. In a later analysis, previously published TCR beta repertoires from 550 to 700 donors were re-analyzed and high-resolution HLA genotyping was added so that TCR occurrence patterns could be studied. Rather than using new phenotypic data, the later analysis identified candidate immune exposures from TCR beta sequences and from how often those sequences occurred across donors. An earlier analysis of around 580 of the donors used high-throughput TCR beta sequencing to judge whether each TCR beta V gene segment behaved as functional or pseudogenic. Donor age, sex, ethnicity and CMV serostatus were collected together with the repertoire data. In a later genetic analysis, genome-wide SNP genotypes for about 65% of the 666 donors were used, and that subset was treated as a discovery cohort. Every discovery cohort repertoire had been produced on one sequencing platform. HLA typing included class I and class II loci at four-digit resolution. The number of donors typed differed by locus, with roughly 629-640 for A, B, C, DRB1 and DQB1, more than 500 for DQA1, 600 to 610 for DPA1, and some 440 for DPB1. Several DR-DQ haplotypes were treated as single units for association and clustering because of strong linkage in the cohort. On average, about 200,000 unique TCR beta nucleotide sequences were sequenced per donor among roughly 430 genotyped donors of the cohort, with roughly 19% of those sequences being non-productive. Beyond this particular receptor, the publication reports: Several of the top co-occurrence clusters appeared to be linked to parvovirus B19, influenza, CMV and Epstein-Barr virus, according to a later analysis. In vitro tests confirmed that a few of the cytomegalovirus-associated TCR beta chains recognize cytomegalovirus antigens. Specific HLA alleles were associated with 16,951 TCR beta sequences at a false discovery rate of 0.05 in a later analysis. In a later genetic analysis, fewer N-insertions in productive TCRs were reported among donors in an Asian-associated ancestry cluster than the 666-donor mean. The earlier analysis of almost 600 of the donors excluded around 17 rarely observed V segments, including chromosome 9 orphons, because counts were too low. A later genetic analysis associated a missense DCLRE1C variant with V-gene and J-gene trimming of TCR beta chains, and an independent cohort replicated the association. The cohort was sequenced for TCR beta chains only, and without alpha or paired-chain data the features that could be detected were limited. A cluster of highly shared sequence variants was judged likely to represent a technical artifact of the sequencing pipeline. Most TCR sequences were seen in very few donors, while some public TCRs were found in many individuals. According to a later analysis, most CMV-associated TCR beta chains appeared to be HLA-restricted, and the HLA associations seemed to be driven largely by CMV exposure. CMV serostatus was the only immune exposure information available for the cohort. A further reported finding was that TCR beta sequences accurately predicted the HLA-A and HLA-B alleles for most subjects in the first cohort. A later analysis found that TCR association rates varied across HLA loci, with DRB1 alleles showing the most associated TCRs and HLA-C alleles the fewest. Linkage disequilibrium might explain the correlated functional status among segregating V segments, but an unknown experimental factor could not be excluded. Some IMGT-functional V segments, including TRBV6-2 and TRBV6-3, could not be distinguished by the 87-base-pair reads and were therefore excluded. The authors suggested that the approach could potentially be generalized to other disease states and immunological phenotypes. An earlier analysis of around 600 of the donors showed that most TCR beta V segments appeared in productive rearrangements either about 90% or about 30% of the time, which broadly matched IMGT annotations. In a later analysis, HLA-associated TCR beta chains showed more clonal expansion and lower generation probabilities than non-associated chains that were equally common. Because some donors lacked HLA typing at each locus, the association tests relied only on the typed subset. Roughly uniform sequencing depth across donors was assumed in presence/absence analyses, although this assumption may not hold. The classifier was reported to diagnose cytomegalovirus status with high specificity and sensitivity in both the original cohort and the validation cohort. When HLA alleles, especially DR and DQ, strongly co-occurred, attributing TCR associations to individual alleles was difficult. A total of 150 to 200 TCR beta chains were listed by the study as associated with cytomegalovirus.

Preparation of the library involved the immunoSEQ multiplex PCR assay. The multiplex PCR relied on a mix of 60 forward primers for TCR Vbeta segments and 13 reverse primers for TCR Jbeta segments. The CDR3 region of rearranged TCR beta genes was amplified from genomic DNA by a multiplex PCR assay. The amplified TCR beta libraries were sequenced on the Illumina HiSeq System as 87-base-pair reads. The original methods were these. A later analysis counted about 82 million unique TCR beta chains across the 700 or so repertoires, and about 10 million of these chains were shared by at least two donors. Raw reads were error-corrected and collapsed into unique sequences by a nearest-neighbor algorithm in which closely related sequences were merged to remove PCR and sequencing errors. CDR3 sequences were aligned to IMGT reference sequences to assign V, D and J gene segments. For a sequence to be retained, at least a six-nucleotide match to both a V gene segment and a J gene segment was required. Rearrangements were called productive when the CDR3 lacked stop codons and stayed in frame with V and J; all others were non-productive. Following IMGT convention, CDR3 was defined as the stretch from the second conserved V-encoded cysteine to the conserved J-encoded phenylalanine. The earlier analysis of a few hundred of the donors excluded any sequence lacking an unambiguous match to a single V gene segment. In an earlier analysis of 450 to 750 of the donors, a V segment was called functional when productive rearrangements were above 56.7%, and segregating when the standard deviation between donors exceeded 5%. To diagnose cytomegalovirus status from the catalog of TCR beta chain sequences, a statistical classification framework was built. V and J gene assignment, in a later analysis, came from comparing TCR nucleotide sequences with IMGT/GENE-DB human TR gene sequences. Using the TCRdist pipeline, a later analysis assigned CDR3 sequences along with most-parsimonious VDJ recombination scenarios. A later analysis defined each TCR beta chain by its CDR3 amino acid sequence plus V-gene family, and excluded reads lacking a unique V-gene family. To address suspected cross-contamination and a sequencing artifact, a later analysis removed roughly 640 highly shared, low-generation-probability nucleotide sequences. In a later analysis, a clonal expansion index was calculated for each public chain from normalized within-repertoire ranks of inferred template counts. A later analysis computed generation probabilities with a VDJ recombination model fitted to out-of-frame rearrangements, and checked the results against IGoR. A later analysis scored TCR-TCR, TCR-HLA and TCR-CMV co-occurrence with hypergeometric tests, applying a repertoire-size bias correction to TCR pairs. False discovery rates were estimated in a later analysis by permuting HLA or CMV assignments 20 times. In a later analysis, co-occurring TCRs were grouped with DBSCAN, and TCRdist sequence similarity was added when clustering was performed within HLA-allele-positive subsets. For co-occurrence clustering, repertoires with fewer than 30,000 or more than 120,000 public chains were excluded, along with 4 to 6 repertoires with anomalous nucleotide sharing. The table was pulled from immuneACCESS by TCRdb, which kept in-frame rearrangements only. Such tables lose some clones; where checked, under half of the loss comes from unresolved V genes, and the rest has no known cause. The V and J calls and clone size are taken from that table; D and trimming were inferred from the DNA. The sample yields some 130,000 clones; around 80% were counted once. The top ten constitute roughly 6.8% of the sample.

Reading the germline V gene (reference sequence) gives CDR1 GTSNPN and CDR2 SVGIG. Deletion took 0 bases off V and 9 bases off J, with a span of 8 bases between the germline ends. CDR3 length: 11 amino acids, cysteine to phenylalanine. Of the read, only the CDR3 DNA is kept; its 33 bases are in frame from base 1. In total, 500 to 700 healthy bone marrow donors made up the cohort. At the time of sampling, all cohort members were nominally healthy, though unrecorded immune exposures were likely present. The donor was CMV seropositive and was included in the group of 300 or so seropositive cohort members. A peripheral blood sample was collected from each donor, and TCR beta sequencing was performed on peripheral blood mononuclear cells. Genomic DNA was extracted from the blood cell samples with the Qiagen DNeasy Blood Extraction Kit.

Sequenced input: PBMCs. This sequence originates from a man aged 40-55 years in good health and CMV-seropositive. The chain was built from TRBV30 and TRBJ2-5; tentative D gene TRBD2, with 7 bases matching. The CDR3 protein: CAWSVGGAQYF. The DNA reads TGTGCCTGGAGTGTAGGGGGGGCCCAGTACTTC. Beyond the CDR3, the reference TRBV30 and TRBJ2-5 genes provide the residues; the full variable domain reads: SQTIHQWPATLVQPVGSPLSLECTVEGTSNPNLYWYRQAAGRGLQLLFYSVGIGQISSEVPQNLSASRPQDRQFILSSKKLLLSDSGFYLCAWSVGGAQYFGPGTRLLVL.